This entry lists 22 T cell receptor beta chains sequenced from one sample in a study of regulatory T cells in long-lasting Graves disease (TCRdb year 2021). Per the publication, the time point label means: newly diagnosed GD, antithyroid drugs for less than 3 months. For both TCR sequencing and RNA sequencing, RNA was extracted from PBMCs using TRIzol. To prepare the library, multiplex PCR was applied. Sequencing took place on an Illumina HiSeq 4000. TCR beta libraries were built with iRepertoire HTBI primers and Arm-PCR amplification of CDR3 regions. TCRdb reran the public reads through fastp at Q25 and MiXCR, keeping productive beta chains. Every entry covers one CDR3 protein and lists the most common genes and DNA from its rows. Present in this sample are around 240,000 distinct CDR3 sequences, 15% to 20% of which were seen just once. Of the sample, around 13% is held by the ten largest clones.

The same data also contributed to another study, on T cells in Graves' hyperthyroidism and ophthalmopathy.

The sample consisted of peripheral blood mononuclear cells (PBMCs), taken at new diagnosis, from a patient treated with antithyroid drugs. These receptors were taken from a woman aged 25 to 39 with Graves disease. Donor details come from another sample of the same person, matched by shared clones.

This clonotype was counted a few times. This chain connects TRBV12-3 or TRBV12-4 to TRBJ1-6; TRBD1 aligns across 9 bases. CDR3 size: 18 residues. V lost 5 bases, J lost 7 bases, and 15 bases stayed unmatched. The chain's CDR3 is CASSPGTGRNWGNSPLHF. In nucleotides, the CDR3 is TGTGCCAGCAGTCCCGGGACAGGGCGGAACTGGGGAAATTCACCCCTCCACTTT.

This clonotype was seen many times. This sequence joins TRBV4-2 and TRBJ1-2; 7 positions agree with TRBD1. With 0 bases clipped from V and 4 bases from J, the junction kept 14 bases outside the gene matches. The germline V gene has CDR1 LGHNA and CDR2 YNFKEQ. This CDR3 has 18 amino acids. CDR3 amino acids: CASSQDLVRGHGSYGYTF. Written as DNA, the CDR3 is TGTGCCAGCAGCCAAGACTTGGTTAGGGGGCATGGGAGCTATGGCTACACCTTC.

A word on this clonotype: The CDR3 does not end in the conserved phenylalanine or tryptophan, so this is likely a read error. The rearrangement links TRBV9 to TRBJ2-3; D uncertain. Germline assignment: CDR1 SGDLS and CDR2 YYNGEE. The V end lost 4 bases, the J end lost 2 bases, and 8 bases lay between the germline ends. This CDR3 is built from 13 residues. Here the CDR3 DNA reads TGTGCCAGCAGCCAAGATTACACAGATACGCAGTATTCT. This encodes CASSQDYTDTQYS.

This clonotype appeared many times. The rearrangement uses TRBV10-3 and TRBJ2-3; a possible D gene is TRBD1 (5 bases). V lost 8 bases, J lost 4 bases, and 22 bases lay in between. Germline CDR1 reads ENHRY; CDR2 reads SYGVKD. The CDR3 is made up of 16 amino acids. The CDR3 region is CAIRGATDVESDTQYF. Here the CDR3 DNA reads TGTGCCATCCGTGGGGCGACAGACGTGGAATCAGATACGCAGTATTTT.

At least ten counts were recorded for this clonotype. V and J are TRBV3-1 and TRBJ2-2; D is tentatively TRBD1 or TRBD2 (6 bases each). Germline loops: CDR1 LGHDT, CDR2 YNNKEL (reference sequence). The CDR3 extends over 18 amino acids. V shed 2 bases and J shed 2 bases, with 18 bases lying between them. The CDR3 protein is CASSQLLGGLGNTGELFF. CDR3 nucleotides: TGTGCCAGCAGCCAACTGCTGGGGGGCTTGGGTAACACCGGGGAGCTGTTTTTT. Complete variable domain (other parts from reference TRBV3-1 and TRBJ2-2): DTAVSQTPKYLVTQMGNDKSIKCEQNLGHDTMYWYKQDSKKFLKIMFSYNNKELIINETVPNRFSPKSPDKAHLNLHINSLELGDSAVYFCASSQLLGGLGNTGELFFGEGSRLTVL.

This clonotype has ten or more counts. DNA of the CDR3: TGCGCCAGCAGCTTTCAGGGGGCGTTGGAGACCCAGTACTTC. This encodes CASSFQGALETQYF. The chain combines TRBV5-1 with TRBJ2-5; 8 nucleotides align to TRBD1. Trimming at V came to 2 bases and at J to 5 bases, leaving 5 bases not matched to a gene. There are 14 residues in the CDR3. The germline CDR1 and CDR2 sequences are SGHRS and YFSETQ.

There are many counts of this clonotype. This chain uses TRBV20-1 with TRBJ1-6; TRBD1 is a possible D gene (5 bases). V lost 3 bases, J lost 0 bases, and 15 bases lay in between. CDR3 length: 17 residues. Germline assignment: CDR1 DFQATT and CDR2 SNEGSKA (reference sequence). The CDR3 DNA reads TGCAGTGCTAGGGGACGGCCTAGGAGCTCCTATAATTCACCCCTCCACTTT. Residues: CSARGRPRSSYNSPLHF.

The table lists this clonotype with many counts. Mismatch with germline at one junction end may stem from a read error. CDR3 nucleotides: TGTGCCAGCAGTCCGCTATTGACAGGAGGGGGCCCAGACACGCAGTATTTT. Amino acid sequence: CASSPLLTGGGPDTQYF. The gene calls are TRBV12-3 or TRBV12-4 and TRBJ2-3; D may be TRBD1 (7 bases). The CDR3 totals 17 residues.

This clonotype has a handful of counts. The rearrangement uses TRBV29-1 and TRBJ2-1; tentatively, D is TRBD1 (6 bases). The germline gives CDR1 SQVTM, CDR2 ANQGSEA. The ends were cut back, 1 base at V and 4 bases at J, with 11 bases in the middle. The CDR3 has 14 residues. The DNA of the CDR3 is TGCAGCGTTGAAGGGTGGGGGCCATACAATGAGCAGTTCTTC. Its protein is CSVEGWGPYNEQFF.

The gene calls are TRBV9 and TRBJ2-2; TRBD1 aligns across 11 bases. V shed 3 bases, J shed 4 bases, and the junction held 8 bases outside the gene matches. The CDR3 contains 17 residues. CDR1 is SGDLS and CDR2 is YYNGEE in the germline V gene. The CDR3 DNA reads TGTGCCAGCAGCGGGTGGAGAGGACAGGGGGCCACCGGGGAGCTGTTTTTT. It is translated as CASSGWRGQGATGELFF.

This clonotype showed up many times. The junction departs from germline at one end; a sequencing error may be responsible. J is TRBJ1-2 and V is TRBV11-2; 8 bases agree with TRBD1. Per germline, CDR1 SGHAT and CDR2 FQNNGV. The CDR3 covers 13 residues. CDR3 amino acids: CASSLDRDRTVFF. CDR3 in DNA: TGTGCCAGCAGCTTAGATCGGGACAGGACCGTCTTCTTC.

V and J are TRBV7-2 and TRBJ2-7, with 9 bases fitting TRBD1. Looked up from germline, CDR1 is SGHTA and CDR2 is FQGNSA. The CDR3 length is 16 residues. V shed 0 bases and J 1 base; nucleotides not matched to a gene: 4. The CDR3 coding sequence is TGTGCCAGCAGCTTAGCGGGGACAGGGAGGTCCTACGAGCAGTACTTC. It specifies CASSLAGTGRSYEQYF.

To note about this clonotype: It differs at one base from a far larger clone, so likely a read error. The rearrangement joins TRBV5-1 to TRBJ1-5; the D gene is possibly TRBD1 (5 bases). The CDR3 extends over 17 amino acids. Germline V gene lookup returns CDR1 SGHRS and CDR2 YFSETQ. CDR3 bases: TGTGCCAGCAGCTTAGGACATTTACGGAGGGGCAATCAGCCCCAGCATTTT. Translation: CASSLGHLRRGNQPQHF.

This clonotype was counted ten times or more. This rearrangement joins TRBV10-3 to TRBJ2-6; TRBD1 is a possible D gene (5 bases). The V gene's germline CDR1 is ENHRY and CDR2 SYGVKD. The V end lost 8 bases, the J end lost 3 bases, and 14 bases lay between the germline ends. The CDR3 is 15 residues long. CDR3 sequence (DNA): TGTGCCATCGCGGCAGGGATGGTTGGGGCCAACGTCCTGACTTTC. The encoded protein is CAIAAGMVGANVLTF.

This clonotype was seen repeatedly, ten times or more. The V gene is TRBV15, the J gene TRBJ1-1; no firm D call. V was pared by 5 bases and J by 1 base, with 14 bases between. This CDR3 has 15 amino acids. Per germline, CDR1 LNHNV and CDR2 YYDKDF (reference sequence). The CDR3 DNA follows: TGTGCCACCAGCGTCAGATCGGGCTCGAACACTGAAGCTTTCTTT. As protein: CATSVRSGSNTEAFF.

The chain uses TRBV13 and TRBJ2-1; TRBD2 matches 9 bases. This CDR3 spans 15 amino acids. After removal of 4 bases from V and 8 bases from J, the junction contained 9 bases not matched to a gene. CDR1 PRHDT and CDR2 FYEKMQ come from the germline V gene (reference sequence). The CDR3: CASSWGPSGGHEQFF. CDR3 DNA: TGTGCCAGCAGCTGGGGGCCCAGCGGGGGGCATGAGCAGTTCTTC.

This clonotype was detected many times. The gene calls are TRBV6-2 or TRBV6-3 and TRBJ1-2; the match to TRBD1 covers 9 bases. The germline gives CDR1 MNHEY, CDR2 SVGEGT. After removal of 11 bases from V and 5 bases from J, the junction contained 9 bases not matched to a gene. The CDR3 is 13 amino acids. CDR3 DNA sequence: TGTGCCGCCCTTTCACAGGGGGCGTATGGCTACACCTTC. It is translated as CAALSQGAYGYTF.

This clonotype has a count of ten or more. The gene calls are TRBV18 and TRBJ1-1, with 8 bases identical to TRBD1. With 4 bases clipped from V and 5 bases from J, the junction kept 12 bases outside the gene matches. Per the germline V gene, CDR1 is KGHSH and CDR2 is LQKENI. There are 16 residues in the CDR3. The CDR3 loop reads CASSLNRDRIYTEAFF. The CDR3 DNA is TGTGCCAGCTCACTGAACCGGGACAGGATATATACTGAAGCTTTCTTT.

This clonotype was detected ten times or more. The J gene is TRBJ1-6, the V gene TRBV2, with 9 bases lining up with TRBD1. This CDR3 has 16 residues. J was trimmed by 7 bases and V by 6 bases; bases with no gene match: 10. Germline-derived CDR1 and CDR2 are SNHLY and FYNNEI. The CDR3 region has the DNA TGTGCCAGCAGAGAACCCGGACAGGGGTGGAATTCACCCCTCCACTTT. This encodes CASREPGQGWNSPLHF.

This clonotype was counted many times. The chain's CDR3 is CASSHNRCYTF. For the CDR3, the DNA is TGCGCCAGCAGCCACAATCGGTGCTACACCTTC. V and J are TRBV4-1 and TRBJ1-2; D not certain. The germline V and J ends were trimmed by 3 bases and 9 bases, with 8 bases remaining between them. In germline, CDR1 is MGHRA, CDR2 YSYEKL. The CDR3 is made up of 11 amino acids.

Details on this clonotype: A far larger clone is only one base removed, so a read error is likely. The CDR3 coding sequence is TGTGCCAGCAGCTTAGAGTACCATTCCTACAATGAGCAGTACTTC. It translates to CASSLEYHSYNEQYF. The gene calls are TRBV7-2 and TRBJ2-7; D gene ambiguous. V was pared by 1 base and J by 7 bases, with 17 bases between. This CDR3 comprises 15 residues. From germline, CDR1 is SGHTA and CDR2 FQGNSA.

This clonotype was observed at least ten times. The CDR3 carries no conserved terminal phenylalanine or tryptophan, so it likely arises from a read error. CDR3: CASSLLTYEQYL. As DNA, the CDR3 is TGTGCCAGCAGCTTACTGACTTACGAGCAGTACCTC. J is TRBJ2-7 and V is TRBV12-3 or TRBV12-4; D unresolved. The CDR3 has 12 amino acids. With 6 bases removed from V and 4 bases from J, the gap between germline ends came to 10 bases.